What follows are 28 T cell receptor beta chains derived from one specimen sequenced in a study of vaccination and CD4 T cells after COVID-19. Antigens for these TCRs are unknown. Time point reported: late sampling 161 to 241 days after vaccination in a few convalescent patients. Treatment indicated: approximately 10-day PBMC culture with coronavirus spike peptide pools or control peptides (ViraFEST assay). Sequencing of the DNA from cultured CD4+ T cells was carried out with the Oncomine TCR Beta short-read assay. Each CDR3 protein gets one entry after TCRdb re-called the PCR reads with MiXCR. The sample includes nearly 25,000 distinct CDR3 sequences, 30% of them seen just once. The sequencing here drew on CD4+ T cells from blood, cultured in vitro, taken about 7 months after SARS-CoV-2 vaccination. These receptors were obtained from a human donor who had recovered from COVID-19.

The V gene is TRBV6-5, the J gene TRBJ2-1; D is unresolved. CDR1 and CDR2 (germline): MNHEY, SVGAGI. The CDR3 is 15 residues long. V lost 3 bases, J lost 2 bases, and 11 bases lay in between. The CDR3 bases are TGTGCCAGCAGTTATTCGACTCCTCCCTACAATGAGCAGTTCTTC. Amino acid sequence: CASSYSTPPYNEQFF.

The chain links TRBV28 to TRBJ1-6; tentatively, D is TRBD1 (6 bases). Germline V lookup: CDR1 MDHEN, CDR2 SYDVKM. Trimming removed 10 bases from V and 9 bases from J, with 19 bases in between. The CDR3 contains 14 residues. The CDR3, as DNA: TGTGCCATTACAGGGAGAGGGATGGGTTCACCCCTCCACTTT. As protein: CAITGRGMGSPLHF.

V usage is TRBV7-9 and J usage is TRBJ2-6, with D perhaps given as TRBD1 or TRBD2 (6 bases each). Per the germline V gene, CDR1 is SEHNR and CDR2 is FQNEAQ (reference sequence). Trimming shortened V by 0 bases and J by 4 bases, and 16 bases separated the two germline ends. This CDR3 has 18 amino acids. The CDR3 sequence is CASSLAGGHSTGANVLTF. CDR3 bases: TGTGCCAGCAGCTTAGCGGGGGGACACTCTACGGGGGCCAACGTCCTGACTTTC.

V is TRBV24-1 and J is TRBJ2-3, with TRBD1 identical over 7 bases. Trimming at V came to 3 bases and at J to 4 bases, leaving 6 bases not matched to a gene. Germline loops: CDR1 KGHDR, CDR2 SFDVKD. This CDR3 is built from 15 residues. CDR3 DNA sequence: TGTGCCACCAGTGATCCACGACAGGGCGCAGATACGCAGTATTTT. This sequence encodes CATSDPRQGADTQYF.

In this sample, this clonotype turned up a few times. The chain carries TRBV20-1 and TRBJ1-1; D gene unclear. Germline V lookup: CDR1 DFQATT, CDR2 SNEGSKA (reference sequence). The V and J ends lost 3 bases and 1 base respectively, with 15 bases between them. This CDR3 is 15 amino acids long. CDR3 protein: CSASLALIGNTEAFF. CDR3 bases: TGCAGTGCTAGTTTAGCTTTGATTGGGAACACTGAAGCTTTCTTT.

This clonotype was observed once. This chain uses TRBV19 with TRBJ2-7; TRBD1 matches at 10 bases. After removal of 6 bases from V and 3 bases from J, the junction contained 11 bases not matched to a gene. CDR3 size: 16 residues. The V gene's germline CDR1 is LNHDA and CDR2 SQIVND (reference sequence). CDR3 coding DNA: TGTGCCAGTAGCGCCCTGGGACAGGGGTCATTCTACGAGCAGTACTTC. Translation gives CASSALGQGSFYEQYF.

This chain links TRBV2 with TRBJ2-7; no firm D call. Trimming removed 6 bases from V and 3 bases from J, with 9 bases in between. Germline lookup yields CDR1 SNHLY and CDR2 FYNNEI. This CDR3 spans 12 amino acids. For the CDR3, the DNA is TGTGCCAGCAGACGCGGTCTCTACGAGCAGTACTTC. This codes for CASRRGLYEQYF.

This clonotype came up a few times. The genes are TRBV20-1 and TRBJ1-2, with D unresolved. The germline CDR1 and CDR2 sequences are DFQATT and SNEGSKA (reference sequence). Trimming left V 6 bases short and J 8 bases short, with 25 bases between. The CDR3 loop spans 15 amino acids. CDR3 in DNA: TGCAGTGCCCCTCCGGACTTAACCTTAAGTGGAGGCTACACCTTC. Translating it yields CSAPPDLTLSGGYTF.

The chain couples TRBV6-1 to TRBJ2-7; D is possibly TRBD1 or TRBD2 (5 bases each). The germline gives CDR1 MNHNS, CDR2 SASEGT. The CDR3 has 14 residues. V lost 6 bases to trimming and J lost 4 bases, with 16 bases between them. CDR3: CASRLRGPVYEQYF. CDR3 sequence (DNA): TGTGCCAGCAGACTCCGGGGACCTGTTTACGAGCAGTACTTC.

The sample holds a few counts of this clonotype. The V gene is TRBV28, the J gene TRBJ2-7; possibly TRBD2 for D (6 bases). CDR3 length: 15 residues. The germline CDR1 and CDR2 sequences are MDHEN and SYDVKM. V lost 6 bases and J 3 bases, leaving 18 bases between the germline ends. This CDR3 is CASRVISGTYYEQYF. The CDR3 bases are TGTGCCAGCAGGGTAATTTCCGGGACTTACTACGAGCAGTACTTC.

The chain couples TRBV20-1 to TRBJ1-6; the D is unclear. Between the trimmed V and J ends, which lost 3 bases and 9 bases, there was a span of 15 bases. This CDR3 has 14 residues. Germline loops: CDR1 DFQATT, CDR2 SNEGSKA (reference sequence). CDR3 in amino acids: CSASPPVSRSPLHF. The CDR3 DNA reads TGCAGTGCTAGCCCACCAGTGAGCCGTTCACCCCTCCACTTT.

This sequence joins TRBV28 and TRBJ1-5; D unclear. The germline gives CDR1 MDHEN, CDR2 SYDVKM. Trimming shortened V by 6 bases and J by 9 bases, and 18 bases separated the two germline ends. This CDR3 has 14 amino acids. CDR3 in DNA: TGTGCCAGCAGGACCCGGGTCTCCTTAAGGCCCCAGCATTTT. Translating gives CASRTRVSLRPQHF.

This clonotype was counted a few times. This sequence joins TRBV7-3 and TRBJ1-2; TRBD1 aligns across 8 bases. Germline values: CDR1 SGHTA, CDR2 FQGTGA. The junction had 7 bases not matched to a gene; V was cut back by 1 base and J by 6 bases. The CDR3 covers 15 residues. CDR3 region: CASSLNGQGADGYTF. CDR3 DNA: TGTGCCAGCAGCTTAAATGGGCAGGGGGCAGATGGCTACACCTTC.

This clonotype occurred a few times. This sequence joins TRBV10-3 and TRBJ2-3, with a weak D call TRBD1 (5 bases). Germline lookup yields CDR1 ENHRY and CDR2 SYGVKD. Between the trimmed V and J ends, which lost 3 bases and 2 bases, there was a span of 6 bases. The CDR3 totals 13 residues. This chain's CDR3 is CAISDRVTDTQYF. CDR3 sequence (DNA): TGTGCCATCAGTGACAGGGTCACAGATACGCAGTATTTT.

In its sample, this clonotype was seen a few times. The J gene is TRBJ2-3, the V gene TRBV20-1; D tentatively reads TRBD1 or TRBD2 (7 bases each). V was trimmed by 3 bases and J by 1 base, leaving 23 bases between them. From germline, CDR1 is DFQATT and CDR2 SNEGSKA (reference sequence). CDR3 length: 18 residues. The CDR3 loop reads CSARAASGQERGTDTQYF. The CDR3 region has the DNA TGCAGTGCTAGGGCCGCTAGCGGACAGGAGAGGGGCACAGATACGCAGTATTTT.

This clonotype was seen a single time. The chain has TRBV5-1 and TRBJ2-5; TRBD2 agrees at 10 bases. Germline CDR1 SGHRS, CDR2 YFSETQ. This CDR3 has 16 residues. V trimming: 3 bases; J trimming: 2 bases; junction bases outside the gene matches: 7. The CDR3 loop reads CASSSGLAARQETQYF. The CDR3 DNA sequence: TGCGCCAGCAGCTCCGGACTAGCGGCCCGTCAAGAGACCCAGTACTTC.

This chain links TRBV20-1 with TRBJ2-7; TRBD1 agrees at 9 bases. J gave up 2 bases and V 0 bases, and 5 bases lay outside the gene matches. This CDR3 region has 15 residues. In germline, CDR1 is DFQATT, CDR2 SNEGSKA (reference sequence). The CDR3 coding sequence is TGCAGTGCTAGAGATCGGACAGGGGTGCCCTACGAGCAGTACTTC. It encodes CSARDRTGVPYEQYF.

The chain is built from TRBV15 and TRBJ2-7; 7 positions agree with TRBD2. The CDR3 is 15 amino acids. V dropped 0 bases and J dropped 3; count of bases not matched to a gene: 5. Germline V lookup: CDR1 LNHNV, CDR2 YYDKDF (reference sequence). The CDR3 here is CATSREGRGNYEQYF. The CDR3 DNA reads TGTGCCACCAGCAGAGAGGGGAGGGGTAACTACGAGCAGTACTTC.

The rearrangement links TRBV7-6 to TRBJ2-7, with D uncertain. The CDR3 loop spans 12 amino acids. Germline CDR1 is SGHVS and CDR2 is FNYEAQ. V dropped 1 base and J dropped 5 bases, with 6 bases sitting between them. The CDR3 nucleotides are TGTGCCAGCAGCTTAGTATGGCACGAGCAGTACTTC. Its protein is CASSLVWHEQYF.

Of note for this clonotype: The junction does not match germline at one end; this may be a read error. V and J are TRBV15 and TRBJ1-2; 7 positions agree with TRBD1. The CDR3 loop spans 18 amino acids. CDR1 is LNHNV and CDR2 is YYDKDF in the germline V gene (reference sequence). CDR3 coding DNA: TGTGCCACCAGAAGAGCATGGGGCAGGGGGTCGTCATTCCCGGGCTACACCTTC. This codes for CATRRAWGRGSSFPGYTF.

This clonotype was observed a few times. CDR3 region: CASSRTQNTEAFF. The CDR3, as DNA: TGTGCCAGCAGCCGTACACAGAACACTGAAGCTTTCTTT. This chain uses TRBV7-8 with TRBJ1-1; D is unresolved. From germline, CDR1 is SGHVS and CDR2 FQNEAQ. V lost 5 bases and J lost 1, with 8 bases in between. The CDR3 spans 13 residues. Variable domain in full (rest from reference TRBV7-8 and TRBJ1-1): GAGVSQSPRYKVAKRGQDVALRCDPISGHVSLFWYQQALGQGPEFLTYFQNEAQLDKSGLPSDRFFAERPEGSVSTLKIQRTQQEDSAVYLCASSRTQNTEAFFGQGTRLTVV.

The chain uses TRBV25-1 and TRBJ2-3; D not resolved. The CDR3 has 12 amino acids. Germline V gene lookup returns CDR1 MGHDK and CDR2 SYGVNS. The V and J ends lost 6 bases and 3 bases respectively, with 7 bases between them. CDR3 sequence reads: CASSTETDTQYF. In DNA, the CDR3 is TGTGCCAGCAGCACCGAGACAGATACGCAGTATTTT.

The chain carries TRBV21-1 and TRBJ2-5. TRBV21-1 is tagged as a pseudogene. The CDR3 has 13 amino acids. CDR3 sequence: CASSKAGEETQYF. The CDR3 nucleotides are TGTGCCAGCAGCAAAGCGGGAGAAGAGACCCAGTACTTC.

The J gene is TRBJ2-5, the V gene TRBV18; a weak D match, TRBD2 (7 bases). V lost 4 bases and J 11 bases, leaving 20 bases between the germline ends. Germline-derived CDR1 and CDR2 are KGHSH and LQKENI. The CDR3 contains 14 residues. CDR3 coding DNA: TGTGCCAGCTCACTACCGCGGGGGCCGAGAGATCAGTACTTC. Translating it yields CASSLPRGPRDQYF.

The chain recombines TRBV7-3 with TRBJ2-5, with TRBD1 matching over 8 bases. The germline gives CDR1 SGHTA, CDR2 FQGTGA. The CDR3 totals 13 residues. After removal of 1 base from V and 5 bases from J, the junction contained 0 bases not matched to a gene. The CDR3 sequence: CASSLRQGETQYF. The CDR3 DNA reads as TGTGCCAGCAGCTTAAGACAGGGGGAGACCCAGTACTTC.

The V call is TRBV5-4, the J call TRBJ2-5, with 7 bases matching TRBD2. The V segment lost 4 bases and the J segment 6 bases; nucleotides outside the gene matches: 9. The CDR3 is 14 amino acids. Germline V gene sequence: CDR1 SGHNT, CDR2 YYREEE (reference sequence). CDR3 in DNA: TGTGCCAGCAGCCCCAGCGGGACCCTGAAGACCCAGTACTTC. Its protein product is CASSPSGTLKTQYF.

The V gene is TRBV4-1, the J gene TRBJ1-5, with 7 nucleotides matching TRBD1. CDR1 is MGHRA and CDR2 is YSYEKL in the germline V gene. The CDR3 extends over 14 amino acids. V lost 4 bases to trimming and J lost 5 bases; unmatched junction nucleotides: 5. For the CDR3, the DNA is TGCGCCAGCAGCCGGGACAGTCAATATCAGCCCCAGCATTTT. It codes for CASSRDSQYQPQHF.

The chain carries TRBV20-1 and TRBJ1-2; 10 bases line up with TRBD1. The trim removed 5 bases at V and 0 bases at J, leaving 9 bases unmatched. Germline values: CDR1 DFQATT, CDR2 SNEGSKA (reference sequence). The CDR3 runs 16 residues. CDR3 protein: CSADTRDRGANYGYTF. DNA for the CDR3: TGCAGTGCTGACACCCGGGACAGGGGCGCTAACTATGGCTACACCTTC.